The rows below give T cell receptor beta chains drawn from one sample of a study of post-analysis software for immune sequencing data. A single record per CDR3 protein comes from TCRdb applying MiXCR to the PCR reads. The sample holds hundreds of thousands of distinct CDR3 sequences; roughly 30% are singletons and the top ten take around 0.56%. Sequenced material: blood. The receptors were gathered from a girl between 5 and 17 years old with multiple sclerosis. CDR3s include the opening cysteine and the closing phenylalanine or tryptophan. A D gene is named only where the DNA matches it firmly. Clone sizes are given selectively: once, few, many, or a class where the clone is expanded.

TRBJ2-5 many TRBV7-2 . CASSSRETQYF TGTGCCAGCAGCTCGAGAGAGACCCAGTACTTC
TRBJ1-5 few TRBV28 . CASSSPEGDSNQPQHF TGTGCCAGCAGTTCCCCGGAGGGGGATAGCAATCAGCCCCAGCATTTT
TRBJ2-3 few TRBV2 TRBD2 CASRRDYTDTQYF TGTGCCAGCAGACGGGACTACACAGATACGCAGTATTTT
TRBJ1-5 . TRBV7-2 . CASSQGTGSQPQHF TGTGCCAGCAGCCAGGGAACAGGGAGTCAGCCCCAGCATTTT
TRBJ2-5 . TRBV6-5 . CASSRTSQGGTQYF TGTGCCAGCAGCCGGACCTCGCAAGGGGGGACCCAGTACTTC
TRBJ1-6 . TRBV11-2 TRBD1 CASSQRTGGGSPLHF TGTGCCAGCAGCCAAAGGACAGGGGGCGGTTCACCCCTCCACTTT
TRBJ2-5 few TRBV21-1 . CANSRDSEETQYF TGTGCCAACTCCCGGGACTCCGAAGAGACCCAGTACTTC
TRBJ2-3 . TRBV3-1 TRBD2 CASSQDRGGATDTQYF TGTGCCAGCAGCCAAGATCGGGGAGGGGCCACAGATACGCAGTATTTT
TRBJ2-7 . TRBV20-1 TRBD2 CSARAIMVTSYVLEQYF TGCAGTGCTAGAGCAATCATGGTGACTAGCTATGTACTCGAGCAGTACTTC
TRBJ2-5 few TRBV15 . CATSRDSAQETQYF TGTGCCACCAGCAGAGATTCAGCCCAAGAGACCCAGTACTTC
TRBJ2-3 . TRBV29-1 . CSVAEGRGTDTQYF TGCAGCGTTGCGGAGGGCCGAGGCACAGATACGCAGTATTTT
TRBJ2-7 few TRBV5-1 . CASSLAGSAYEQYF TGCGCCAGCAGCTTGGCCGGCAGTGCCTACGAGCAGTACTTC
TRBJ1-4 . TRBV12-3/TRBV12-4 . CASSLARGREKLFF TGTGCCAGCAGTTTAGCCAGGGGCCGGGAAAAACTGTTTTTT
TRBJ2-3 . TRBV28 . CAITKQGSTDTQYF TGTGCCATTACCAAACAGGGAAGCACAGATACGCAGTATTTT
TRBJ1-4 . TRBV24-1 . CATSDQGPPATNEKLFF TGTGCCACCAGTGACCAGGGCCCACCTGCAACTAATGAAAAACTGTTTTTT
TRBJ1-2 . TRBV20-1 . CSARSSGGSSYGYTF TGCAGTGCTAGATCGAGCGGAGGCAGTAGCTATGGCTACACCTTC
TRBJ1-2 . TRBV9 . CASSVDLGALGYTF TGTGCCAGCAGCGTAGACCTGGGGGCACTTGGCTACACCTTC
TRBJ2-7 once TRBV28 . CASRAGLRYEQYF TGTGCCAGCAGGGCAGGTTTACGGTACGAGCAGTACTTC
TRBJ2-1 . TRBV15 . CATHRGPSYNEQFF TGTGCCACCCATCGGGGGCCTTCCTACAATGAGCAGTTCTTC
TRBJ2-7 . TRBV7-2 . CASRSGRLGDEQYF TGTGCCAGCAGATCCGGACGGTTGGGGGACGAGCAGTACTTC
TRBJ2-5 . TRBV12-3/TRBV12-4 . CASTKTSGREETQYF TGTGCCAGCACCAAGACGTCGGGCAGGGAAGAGACCCAGTACTTC
TRBJ2-7 . TRBV7-8 . CASSSTWAPYEQYF TGTGCCAGCAGCTCCACTTGGGCTCCCTACGAGCAGTACTTC
TRBJ2-3 few TRBV6-5 TRBD1 CASSRGQGKTDTQYF TGTGCCAGCAGCCGCGGACAGGGGAAAACAGATACGCAGTATTTT
TRBJ1-2 few TRBV20-1 TRBD1 CSAFRQGTNYGYTF TGCAGTGCTTTTCGACAGGGGACTAACTATGGCTACACCTTC
TRBJ2-4 . TRBV5-1 . CASSLGYGPLPENIQYF TGCGCCAGCAGCTTGGGGTACGGGCCCCTTCCAGAAAACATTCAGTACTTC
TRBJ1-2 . TRBV10-3 . CAISESSQEVILYGCTF TGTGCCATCAGTGAGTCGAGTCAGGAGGTTATTCTCTATGGCTGCACCTTC
TRBJ1-6 many TRBV12-3/TRBV12-4 TRBD1 CASSLGQGGSPLHF TGTGCCAGCAGCCTAGGACAGGGTGGGTCACCCCTCCACTTT
TRBJ2-2 . TRBV27 TRBD1 CASRLGQVNTGELFF TGTGCCAGCAGGCTTGGACAGGTGAACACCGGGGAGCTGTTTTTT
TRBJ1-2 few TRBV19 . CASSPRTDSYTF TGTGCCAGTAGCCCACGGACAGACAGCTACACCTTC
TRBJ2-1 . TRBV14 . CASSQVSTAGSGNEQFF TGTGCCAGCAGCCAAGTATCGACAGCAGGTTCGGGGAATGAGCAGTTCTTC
TRBJ2-4 few TRBV7-2 TRBD1 CASRLGGVGTGQNIQYF TGTGCCAGCAGGCTTGGTGGGGTCGGGACAGGTCAAAACATTCAGTACTTC
TRBJ2-5 few TRBV9 TRBD1 CASSVNGQGVETQYF TGTGCCAGCAGCGTAAACGGACAGGGGGTAGAGACCCAGTACTTC
TRBJ2-1 . TRBV9 TRBD1 CASSVAPVGTAEQFF TGTGCCAGCAGCGTAGCTCCTGTTGGGACAGCCGAGCAGTTCTTC
TRBJ2-3 . TRBV7-9 . CASRIDRNTQYF TGTGCCAGCAGGATCGACCGCAATACGCAGTATTTT
TRBJ2-1 . TRBV27 . CASSWQVYNEQFF TGTGCCAGCAGTTGGCAGGTATACAATGAGCAGTTCTTC
TRBJ2-2 . TRBV28 . CASSLNRVEITGELFF TGTGCCAGCAGCCTTAACAGGGTTGAGATCACCGGGGAGCTGTTTTTT
TRBJ2-1 . TRBV29-1 TRBD2 CSAGRLAAYNEQFF TGCAGCGCCGGACGACTAGCGGCCTACAATGAGCAGTTCTTC